The present entry profiles one T cell receptor (beta chain) with its context. Its antigen is unidentified. The sample is drawn from a study of T cell responses to AZD1222 COVID-19 vaccine. Germline loops: CDR1 SQVTM, CDR2 ANQGSEA. V dropped 5 bases and J dropped 4 bases, with 14 bases sitting between them. CDR3 length: 13 residues. Study results and caveats: Repertoires were collected only later (after the peak T cell response had occurred).

TCRdb's copy holds only in-frame clones and misses some; the assay was immunoSEQ multiplex PCR. The table includes 180,000 or so clones, about 92% detected once. This chain connects TRBV29-1 to TRBJ2-5; D perhaps matches TRBD1 (6 bases). Sequencing was performed on peripheral blood, taken 28 days after the second AZD1222 dose. This TCR came from an adult who received the AZD1222 COVID-19 vaccine. In DNA, the CDR3 is TGCAGCGTTCATCAGGGGTTCGGAGAGACCCAGTACTTC. Its translation: CSVHQGFGETQYF.